What follows are 7 T cell receptor beta chains derived from one specimen sequenced in a study of cytomegalovirus exposure and HLA in healthy donors. PCR amplification relied on 60 Vbeta primers (plus 13 Jbeta primers). Repertoires were generated with immunoSEQ multiplex PCR, while TCRdb's copy carries only in-frame clones and drops some. This repertoire shows under 130,000 clones, approximately 70% found once; its top ten account for around 3.9%. Specimen: PBMCs. These receptors originate from a man aged 25 to 40 in good health and CMV-seropositive.

J is TRBJ2-5 and V is TRBV15, with D possibly TRBD1 on 5 matching bases. The germline gives CDR1 LNHNV, CDR2 YYDKDF (reference sequence). CDR3 length equals 12 residues. V shed 3 bases and J shed 5 bases, with 7 bases lying between them. CDR3 DNA sequence: TGTGCCACCAGCAGTCAGGGCGAGACCCAGTACTTC. Its protein product is CATSSQGETQYF.

This chain uses TRBV5-1 with TRBJ1-1, with 9 bases that match TRBD1. Germline V gene lookup returns CDR1 SGHRS and CDR2 YFSETQ. Germline trimming cut 3 bases from V and 5 bases from J; bases unmatched to any gene: 11. The CDR3 runs to 16 residues. The CDR3 loop is CASSSHPGQGDTEAFF. The CDR3 DNA follows: TGCGCCAGCAGCTCACATCCGGGACAGGGTGATACTGAAGCTTTCTTT.

The V call is TRBV6-1, the J call TRBJ2-7; D is undetermined. Trimming took off 10 bases at V and 4 bases at J, with 11 bases between the two ends. This CDR3 has 11 residues. Germline CDR1 reads MNHNS; CDR2 reads SASEGT. CDR3 amino acids: CATSQIYEQYF. CDR3 nucleotide sequence: TGTGCCACCTCCCAGATTTACGAGCAGTACTTC.

The CDR3 nucleotides are TGCAGCGTTGTGAGCGGGGGGGTTACCGGGGAGCTGTTTTTT. Translated: CSVVSGGVTGELFF. The chain carries TRBV29-1 and TRBJ2-2; 10 nucleotides line up with TRBD2. V shed 4 bases, J shed 5 bases, and the junction held 4 bases outside the gene matches. CDR1 is SQVTM and CDR2 is ANQGSEA in the germline V gene. This CDR3 contains 14 residues.

This clone was recorded a few times. V gene TRBV13 combines with J gene TRBJ2-7, with a weak D call TRBD1 (6 bases). Germline CDR1 and CDR2: PRHDT and FYEKMQ (reference sequence). There are 16 residues in the CDR3. V was cut by 5 bases and J by 2 bases, with 19 bases left in between. CDR3 sequence reads: CASSLKNRVAPYEQYF. The CDR3 DNA reads TGTGCCAGCAGCCTCAAGAACAGGGTAGCCCCCTACGAGCAGTACTTC.

The rearrangement links TRBV6-5 to TRBJ2-7, with TRBD1 matching 7 bases. Germline V CDR1 and CDR2: MNHEY, SVGAGI. The CDR3 loop spans 11 amino acids. V trimming: 8 bases; J trimming: 3 bases; junction bases outside the gene matches: 1. CDR3 nucleotides: TGTGCCAGCCACAGGGGCTACGAGCAGTACTTC. Translated: CASHRGYEQYF.

The chain is built from TRBV14 and TRBJ2-5, with D possibly matching TRBD2 (6 bases). The J call may be mistaken, given a closer DNA end match to TRBJ2-7. Germline CDR1 SGHDN, CDR2 FVKESK. This CDR3 is built from 13 residues. CDR3 sequence reads: CASSQAVEGEQYF. The CDR3 bases are TGTGCCAGCAGCCAAGCCGTGGAGGGCGAGCAGTACTTC.